Shown below are 20 T cell receptor beta chains from a single sample sequenced in a study of T cell repertoires in cytomegalovirus infection. Their specific antigens are unknown. Using its own MiXCR run on the reads, TCRdb lists one record per CDR3 protein. The sample includes hundreds of thousands of distinct CDR3 sequences, approximately 31% of them seen just once. This specimen was cultured CD8+ T cells from PBMCs, taken from culture after CMV antigen stimulation. The receptor source for this set is a human donor in good health (CMV status not recorded). Some clones in this sample may be carry-over from other donors' samples.

The genes are TRBV5-1 and TRBJ2-4; the D is unclear. This CDR3 has 17 amino acids. The germline V gene has CDR1 SGHRS and CDR2 YFSETQ. Trimming pared 0 bases from V and 0 bases from J, leaving 13 bases between. In nucleotides, the CDR3 is TGCGCCAGCAGCTTGGATCTTGGCGGATTAGCCAAAAACATTCAGTACTTC. Translating gives CASSLDLGGLAKNIQYF.

The CDR3, as DNA: TGTGCTTCTAAGGAGACTAGCGGGGGGGCCGACGAGCAGTACGTC. Its protein is CASKETSGGADEQYV. The chain links TRBV6-2 or TRBV6-3 to TRBJ2-7; 14 bases map to TRBD2. The CDR3 consists of 15 residues. Germline V gene data show CDR1 as MNHEY and CDR2 as SVGEGT.

The chain carries TRBV6-6 and TRBJ2-7; D perhaps matches TRBD2 (5 bases). The CDR3 runs to 16 residues. V lost 7 bases and J lost 0, with 19 bases in between. The germline V gene encodes CDR1 MNHNY and CDR2 SVGAGI (reference sequence). The CDR3 is CASKDSLRVLSYEQYF. In DNA form, the CDR3 reads TGTGCCAGCAAAGATAGCTTGAGGGTCCTCTCCTACGAGCAGTACTTC.

The J gene is TRBJ1-4, the V gene TRBV11-2, with 9 bases fitting TRBD1. CDR3 length: 15 residues. Germline assignment: CDR1 SGHAT and CDR2 FQNNGV. V lost 5 bases, J lost 5 bases, and 6 bases stayed unmatched. In DNA form, the CDR3 reads TGTGCCAGCAGCCCGTCCGGGACAGGGAATGAAAAACTGTTTTTT. Translated, it gives CASSPSGTGNEKLFF. The whole variable domain, filled in from reference TRBV11-2 and TRBJ1-4, reads EAGVAQSPRYKIIEKRQSVAFWCNPISGHATLYWYQQILGQGPKLLIQFQNNGVVDDSQLPKDRFSAERLKGVDSTLKIQPAKLEDSAVYLCASSPSGTGNEKLFFGSGTQLSVL.

The V call is TRBV28, the J call TRBJ1-4; D is uncertain. V lost 6 bases to trimming and J lost 4 bases, with 12 bases between them. The V gene's germline CDR1 is MDHEN and CDR2 SYDVKM. This CDR3 is built from 14 residues. This chain's CDR3 is CASRKPEVNEKLFF. CDR3 nucleotides: TGTGCCAGCAGAAAACCGGAAGTTAATGAAAAACTGTTTTTT.

This clonotype was picked up a small number of times. This chain connects TRBV4-1 to TRBJ2-5, with D perhaps given as TRBD1 or TRBD2 (6 bases each). CDR1 and CDR2 (germline): MGHRA, YSYEKL. CDR3 length equals 14 residues. Trimming took off 2 bases at V and 5 bases at J, with 12 bases between the two ends. The CDR3 DNA sequence: TGCGCCAGCAGCCAACCGGGGGCACAGGAGACCCAGTACTTC. This gives the protein CASSQPGAQETQYF.

Concerning this clonotype itself: A read error is possible here, since a much larger clone lies one base away. The gene calls are TRBV12-3 or TRBV12-4 and TRBJ2-1, with TRBD2 matching 8 bases. The V gene end was trimmed by 6 bases and the J gene end by 8 bases; junction bases not matched to a gene: 15. The CDR3 is 16 residues long. This CDR3 is CASSRSGGGKWDEQFF. Written as DNA, the CDR3 is TGTGCCAGCAGCCGGTCCGGCGGGGGGAAGTGGGATGAGCAGTTCTTC.

Regarding this clonotype: One end of the junction varies from germline; a read error may be responsible. The chain recombines TRBV28 with TRBJ2-5; a possible D gene is TRBD2 (6 bases). The CDR3 is 15 residues long. CDR1 MDHEN and CDR2 SYDVKM come from the germline V gene. The CDR3 bases are TGTGTCAGCAGTTTCCTGGGCCCAGGGAGGGAGACCCAGTACTTC. This sequence encodes CVSSFLGPGRETQYF.

The chain combines TRBV2 with TRBJ2-7, with 7 bases identical to TRBD2. Germline CDR1 reads SNHLY; CDR2 reads FYNNEI. Trimming cost V 7 bases and J 5 bases; bases outside gene matches: 5. The CDR3 is made up of 12 amino acids. CDR3 nucleotide sequence: TGTGCCAGCATTCCAGGGAGGGACGAGCAGTACTTC. Amino acid sequence: CASIPGRDEQYF.

This clonotype turned up a few times. The chain combines TRBV12-3 or TRBV12-4 with TRBJ2-1; 13 nucleotides line up with TRBD2. Trimming cost V 7 bases and J 4 bases; bases outside gene matches: 1. CDR3 size: 14 residues. The CDR3: CASKLAGGYNEQFF. CDR3 in DNA: TGTGCCAGCAAACTAGCGGGGGGGTACAATGAGCAGTTCTTC.

Worth noting for this clonotype: It may be a read error: a sequence one base away is much more abundant. The chain combines TRBV7-2 with TRBJ1-6, with a possible D match to TRBD1 (6 bases). The CDR3 is 16 amino acids. Germline V gene sequence: CDR1 SGHTA, CDR2 FQGNSA. The chain's CDR3 is CASSLWGGSYNSPLYF. The CDR3 DNA reads TGTGCCAGCAGCTTATGGGGGGGCTCCTATAATTCACCCCTCTACTTT.

The chain uses TRBV7-6 and TRBJ2-1; tentatively, D is TRBD1 or TRBD2 (5 bases each). The CDR3 extends over 14 amino acids. Germline V gene data show CDR1 as SGHVS and CDR2 as FNYEAQ. Trimming pared 6 bases from V and 5 bases from J, leaving 14 bases between. The CDR3 here is CASRGTQGHNEQFF. In DNA, the CDR3 is TGTGCCAGCAGGGGAACCCAGGGACACAATGAGCAGTTCTTC.

This clonotype was counted at least ten times. The J gene is TRBJ1-5, the V gene TRBV7-9; 7 bases match TRBD1. CDR1 is SEHNR and CDR2 is FQNEAQ in the germline V gene (reference sequence). The CDR3 is 18 amino acids. J gave up 6 bases and V 2 bases, and 16 bases lay outside the gene matches. The CDR3 sequence is CASSLRSRPPGGIQPQHF. The CDR3 bases are TGTGCCAGCAGCTTAAGATCCAGGCCCCCAGGGGGAATTCAGCCCCAGCATTTT. Full variable domain (rest looked up from reference TRBV7-9 and TRBJ1-5): DTGVSQNPRHKITKRGQNVTFRCDPISEHNRLYWYRQTLGQGPEFLTYFQNEAQLEKSRLLSDRFSAERPKGSFSTLEIQRTEQGDSAMYLCASSLRSRPPGGIQPQHFGDGTRLSIL.

The CDR3, as DNA: TGTGCCAGCAGCTTTTCCCGCGCCGGTACGCAGTATTTT. Translation gives CASSFSRAGTQYF. The chain uses TRBV7-8 and TRBJ2-3; D is ambiguous. The germline V gene has CDR1 SGHVS and CDR2 FQNEAQ. The CDR3 extends over 13 amino acids. V shed 3 bases and J shed 8 bases, with 12 bases lying between them.

This clonotype was counted a few times. The chain links TRBV9 to TRBJ2-1; D unclear. This CDR3 is 14 amino acids long. Germline V gives CDR1 SGDLS, CDR2 YYNGEE. The V end lost 0 bases, the J end lost 8 bases, and 12 bases lay between the germline ends. CDR3 coding DNA: TGTGCCAGCAGCGTAGTTAAGGGTTGGCATGAGCAGTTCTTC. Translation: CASSVVKGWHEQFF.

The rearrangement uses TRBV19 and TRBJ1-1, with unresolved D. Germline V gene sequence: CDR1 LNHDA, CDR2 SQIVND (reference sequence). Trimming removed 0 bases at V and 0 bases at J, with 8 bases between. The CDR3 is made up of 15 amino acids. The CDR3 region is CASSIDTVMNTEAFF. The CDR3, as DNA: TGTGCCAGTAGTATAGACACAGTAATGAACACTGAAGCTTTCTTT.

In this sample, this clonotype turned up once. CDR3 sequence: CASTPRRLIYNEQFF. The CDR3 nucleotides read TGTGCCAGCACCCCACGGCGGTTGATTTACAATGAGCAGTTCTTC. The chain joins TRBV7-2 to TRBJ2-1; unclear D gene. There are 15 residues in the CDR3. V lost 7 bases and J 4 bases, leaving 17 bases between the germline ends. CDR1 and CDR2 (germline): SGHTA, FQGNSA.

Ten or more counts support this clonotype. The V call is TRBV12-3 or TRBV12-4, the J call TRBJ2-1; no reliable D call. The CDR3 extends over 11 amino acids. V lost 5 bases and J lost 9, with 8 bases in between. The CDR3 is CASSEITEQFF. Here the CDR3 DNA reads TGTGCCAGCAGTGAGATCACTGAGCAGTTCTTC.

V gene TRBV7-9 combines with J gene TRBJ1-1, with a tentative D call TRBD1 (6 bases). Germline V gene lookup returns CDR1 SEHNR and CDR2 FQNEAQ (reference sequence). The CDR3 length is 16 residues. V was trimmed by 4 bases and J by 6 bases, leaving 21 bases between them. CDR3 residues: CASSSVLRGRQPEAFF. As DNA, the CDR3 is TGTGCCAGCAGCTCTGTTCTCAGGGGACGTCAGCCTGAAGCTTTCTTT.

A few counts support this clonotype. This sequence joins TRBV2 and TRBJ1-6, with a weak D call TRBD1 (5 bases). The germline V gene has CDR1 SNHLY and CDR2 FYNNEI. This CDR3 is built from 15 residues. V dropped 4 bases and J dropped 0 bases, with 7 bases sitting between them. The CDR3 loop is CASSGGGSYNSPLHF. The CDR3 bases are TGTGCCAGCAGTGGGGGGGGCTCCTATAATTCACCCCTCCACTTT. The whole variable domain, remainder taken from reference TRBV2 and TRBJ1-6, is EPEVTQTPSHQVTQMGQEVILRCVPISNHLYFYWYRQILGQKVEFLVSFYNNEISEKSEIFDDQFSVERPDGSNFTLKIRSTKLEDSAMYFCASSGGGSYNSPLHFGNGTRLTVT.